The 25 T cell receptor beta chains below were found in one sample sequenced in a study of T cells expressing NK-cell markers. With the 5' RACE reads reprocessed, TCRdb shows one record per CDR3 protein and no DNA. The sample is made up of 350,000 to 500,000 distinct CDR3 sequences, and the top ten hold about 7.3% of it. The sample comprised blood T cells: a sorted CD56 or NKG2C T cell subset, CD4+ or CD8+ T cells, or bulk PBMC T cells (not recorded which). The receptor source for this set is a woman between 18 and 69 years old in good health.

CDR3 sequence reads: CASSKSRDGDLNTEAFF. V usage is TRBV25-1 and J usage is TRBJ1-1; TCRdb picks TRBD1, but there is no DNA to check that call. The germline gives CDR1 MGHDK, CDR2 SYGVNS. There are 17 residues in the CDR3.

This sequence joins TRBV11-2 and TRBJ1-4; TCRdb reports TRBD1, a call that lacks DNA to check it against. CDR1 and CDR2 (germline): SGHAT, FQNNGV. This CDR3 has 18 amino acids. CDR3 region: CASSLGLWTGGRNEKLFF.

The V and J genes are TRBV3-1 and TRBJ2-5; TCRdb names TRBD2, which stays unverified in the absence of DNA. The CDR3 is 13 amino acids. CDR1 and CDR2 (germline): LGHDT, YNNKEL (reference sequence). This CDR3 is CASSQISEETQYF.

J is TRBJ2-1 and V is TRBV27; TCRdb calls TRBD2, which cannot be checked without DNA. Germline lookup yields CDR1 MNHEY and CDR2 SMNVEV (reference sequence). This CDR3 has 16 residues. The CDR3 sequence: CASTPRLAGGYASWFF.

This sequence joins TRBV7-9 and TRBJ1-4; absent DNA, TCRdb's TRBD1 call cannot be checked. The CDR3 is 14 residues long. Looked up from germline, CDR1 is SEHNR and CDR2 is FQNEAQ (reference sequence). The CDR3 loop reads CASSFRGYNEKLFF.

This rearrangement joins TRBV14 to TRBJ2-4. The CDR3 loop spans 13 amino acids. The germline V gene encodes CDR1 SGHDN and CDR2 FVKESK. This chain's CDR3 is CASSQGVGRIQYF.

CDR3 protein: CASRPRGSRILQETQYF. The chain links TRBV6-1 to TRBJ2-5; as DNA is missing, the TRBD1 call by TCRdb cannot be tested. Germline V CDR1 and CDR2: MNHNS, SASEGT. This CDR3 has 17 residues.

J is TRBJ1-3 and V is TRBV20-1; TCRdb designates TRBD1, a call that cannot be tested without DNA. CDR1 is DFQATT and CDR2 is SNEGSKA in the germline V gene (reference sequence). CDR3 length: 14 amino acids. CDR3 sequence reads: CSARDQGGGNTIYF.

V is TRBV18 and J is TRBJ2-4. The CDR3 runs to 16 residues. Germline lookup yields CDR1 KGHSH and CDR2 LQKENI. The CDR3 loop is CASSPPENLAKNIQYF.

The rearrangement uses TRBV11-1 and TRBJ2-1; TCRdb names TRBD2, which stays unverified in the absence of DNA. The germline V gene has CDR1 SGHAT and CDR2 FQDESV (reference sequence). CDR3 length: 14 amino acids. The CDR3 is CASSRGLAVHEQFF.

The chain couples TRBV29-1 to TRBJ2-1; as DNA is missing, the TRBD2 call by TCRdb cannot be tested. Per germline, CDR1 SQVTM and CDR2 ANQGSEA. The CDR3 runs to 13 residues. The CDR3 is CSTLAGSYNEQFF.

The chain is built from TRBV20-1 and TRBJ2-3; TCRdb's D call of TRBD2 is untestable without DNA. Looked up from germline, CDR1 is DFQATT and CDR2 is SNEGSKA (reference sequence). This CDR3 has 16 residues. CDR3 protein: CSALNPKAGGTDTQYF.

The rearrangement links TRBV12-3 or TRBV12-4 to TRBJ1-5; TCRdb calls TRBD1, which cannot be checked without DNA. This CDR3 contains 17 residues. The CDR3 is CASSHRLTGTEDQPQHF.

The rearrangement joins TRBV12-5 to TRBJ1-4. CDR1 is LGHNT and CDR2 is FRNRAP in the germline V gene. The CDR3 spans 16 residues. The CDR3: CASGLVLGATNEKLFF.

This chain joins TRBV7-9 and TRBJ2-5; the TCRdb call, TRBD1, lacks DNA for checking. CDR1 and CDR2 from the germline V gene are SEHNR and FQNEAQ (reference sequence). The CDR3 totals 15 residues. CDR3 in amino acids: CASSAYRGRSETQYF.

Here the CDR3 reads CSLGPVRTYGYTF. J is TRBJ1-2 and V is TRBV29-1. CDR1 is SQVTM, CDR2 ANQGSEA, per germline. This CDR3 is built from 13 residues. The entire variable domain, with the rest obtained from reference TRBV29-1 and TRBJ1-2, is as follows: SAVISQKPSRDICQRGTSLTIQCQVDSQVTMMFWYRQQPGQSLTLIATANQGSEATYESGFVIDKFPISRPNLTFSTLTVSNMSPEDSSIYLCSLGPVRTYGYTFGSGTRLTVV.

The chain carries TRBV7-2 and TRBJ2-5. Germline values: CDR1 SGHTA, CDR2 FQGNSA. CDR3 length: 14 amino acids. CDR3 sequence: CASSPSGFQETQYF.

The V and J genes are TRBV6-5 and TRBJ1-2; there is no DNA to check the TCRdb D call of TRBD1. The CDR3 consists of 14 residues. CDR1 MNHEY and CDR2 SVGAGI come from the germline V gene. The chain's CDR3 is CASSYRAGNNGYTF.

This chain joins TRBV3-1 and TRBJ1-2. The germline gives CDR1 LGHDT, CDR2 YNNKEL (reference sequence). The CDR3 sequence is 13 residues long. CDR3 protein: CASSPGSTYGYTF.

The chain joins TRBV4-3 to TRBJ2-6. CDR3 length: 19 residues. The germline V gene has CDR1 LGHNA and CDR2 YSLEER. CDR3 amino acids: CASSQGSWASGSGANVLTF.

The chain uses TRBV9 and TRBJ2-1; the TCRdb D gene call, TRBD1, has no DNA to confirm it. CDR1 and CDR2 (germline): SGDLS, YYNGEE. The CDR3 consists of 17 residues. CDR3: CASSSMEGRPLANEQFF.

The chain joins TRBV20-1 to TRBJ2-1; as DNA is missing, the TRBD1 call by TCRdb cannot be tested. The length of the CDR3 is 14 residues. From germline, CDR1 is DFQATT and CDR2 SNEGSKA (reference sequence). The CDR3 here is CSAGFRDRGDEQFF.

This rearrangement joins TRBV7-9 to TRBJ2-2; TCRdb reports TRBD1, a call that lacks DNA to check it against. The germline V gene has CDR1 SEHNR and CDR2 FQNEAQ (reference sequence). CDR3 length: 15 amino acids. The CDR3 is CASSSGALNTGELFF.

The chain combines TRBV3-1 with TRBJ2-2; TCRdb outputs TRBD2, but without DNA this stays unchecked. This CDR3 has 14 amino acids. Germline values: CDR1 LGHDT, CDR2 YNNKEL (reference sequence). CDR3 protein: CASSPEGVVGELFF.

The chain links TRBV7-9 to TRBJ1-4. Germline lookup yields CDR1 SEHNR and CDR2 FQNEAQ (reference sequence). The CDR3 spans 14 residues. CDR3 residues: CASSPSLEDEKLFF.